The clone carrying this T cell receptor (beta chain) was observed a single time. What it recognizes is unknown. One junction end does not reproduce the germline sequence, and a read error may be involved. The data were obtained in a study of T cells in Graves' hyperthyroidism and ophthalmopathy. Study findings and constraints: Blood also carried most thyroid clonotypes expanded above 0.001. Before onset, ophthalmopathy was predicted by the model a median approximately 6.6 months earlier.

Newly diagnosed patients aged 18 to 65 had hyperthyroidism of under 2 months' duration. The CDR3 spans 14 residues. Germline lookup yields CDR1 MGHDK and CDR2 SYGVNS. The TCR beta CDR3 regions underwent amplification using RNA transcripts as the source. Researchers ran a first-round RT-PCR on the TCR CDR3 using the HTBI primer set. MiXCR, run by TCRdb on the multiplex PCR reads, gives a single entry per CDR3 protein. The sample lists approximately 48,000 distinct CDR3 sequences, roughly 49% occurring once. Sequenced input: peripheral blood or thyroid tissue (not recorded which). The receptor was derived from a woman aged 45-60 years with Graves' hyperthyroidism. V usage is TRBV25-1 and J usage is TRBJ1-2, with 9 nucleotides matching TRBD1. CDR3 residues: CAISRPGQGYGYTF. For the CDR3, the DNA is TGTGCCATCAGTCGACCGGGACAGGGTTATGGCTACACCTTC.